One and the same sample provided the 12 T cell receptor beta chains below, sequenced in a study of Ad26.COV2.S vaccination and SARS-CoV-2 variants. Described treatment: about 20 received Ad26.COV2.S at low or high dose, single or two shots; several received placebo; per-sample allocation not given. Samples were taken on day 63 after the first vaccine or placebo injection. The table came from immunoSEQ multiplex PCR; TCRdb's copy has only in-frame clones and leaves some out. The repertoire holds roughly 380,000 clones, roughly 88% seen once, with 3.6% in the top ten. Sequencing was performed on peripheral blood, taken in a trial of Ad26.COV2.S vaccine versus placebo. Source of these receptors: a person aged 18-60 years who received the Ad26.COV2.S COVID-19 vaccine or a placebo.

V gene TRBV10-3 combines with J gene TRBJ2-1; weak D call: TRBD1 (6 bases). CDR1 and CDR2 (germline): ENHRY, SYGVKD. The CDR3 length is 11 residues. Trimming removed 9 bases from V and 8 bases from J, with 11 bases in between. The CDR3 DNA reads as TGTGCCATTGGGGGCCTAGATGAGCAGTTCTTC. Translation gives CAIGGLDEQFF.

CDR3 loop: CASSSGGPGELFF. CDR3 sequence (DNA): TGTGCCAGCTCCTCGGGGGGCCCCGGGGAGCTGTTTTTT. The chain has TRBV11-2 and TRBJ2-2; D is perhaps TRBD2 (7 bases). CDR3 length: 13 amino acids. The V and J ends lost 8 bases and 6 bases respectively, with 13 bases between them. CDR1 SGHAT and CDR2 FQNNGV come from the germline V gene.

The V and J genes are TRBV4-3 and TRBJ1-1; D may be TRBD1 (6 bases). The CDR3 has 13 amino acids. Per the germline V gene, CDR1 is LGHNA and CDR2 is YSLEER. V lost 4 bases to trimming and J lost 5 bases, with 11 bases between them. The CDR3 is CASSLGTWTEAFF. The CDR3 nucleotides read TGCGCCAGCAGCCTAGGGACATGGACTGAAGCTTTCTTT.

V is TRBV5-1 and J is TRBJ2-1, with D maybe TRBD1 (5 bases). From germline, CDR1 is SGHRS and CDR2 YFSETQ. The CDR3 length is 18 residues. The V end was cut by 0 bases, the J end by 1 base, with 17 bases between. CDR3 protein: CASSLDPARAYSYNEQFF. The DNA for the CDR3 is TGCGCCAGCAGCTTGGACCCGGCCAGGGCCTATTCCTACAATGAGCAGTTCTTC.

This sequence joins TRBV2 and TRBJ2-1; 12 bases line up with TRBD2. V was clipped by 8 bases and J by 1 base; unmatched bases: 6. In germline, CDR1 is SNHLY, CDR2 FYNNEI. This CDR3 spans 16 amino acids. CDR3 protein: CASASGGARSYNEQFF. CDR3 coding DNA: TGTGCCAGCGCTAGCGGGGGGGCAAGGTCCTACAATGAGCAGTTCTTC. Using reference TRBV2 and TRBJ2-1 for the parts outside the CDR3, the full variable domain is EPEVTQTPSHQVTQMGQEVILRCVPISNHLYFYWYRQILGQKVEFLVSFYNNEISEKSEIFDDQFSVERPDGSNFTLKIRSTKLEDSAMYFCASASGGARSYNEQFFGPGTRLTVL.

Points on this clone: Distinct nucleotide sequences in the sample also encode this CDR3. The chain links TRBV6-2 or TRBV6-3 to TRBJ1-1, with TRBD1 matching 7 bases. Germline V gene data show CDR1 as MNHEY and CDR2 as SVGEGT. The CDR3 consists of 14 residues. J was trimmed by 0 bases and V by 2 bases; bases with no gene match: 0. The CDR3, as DNA: TGTGCCAGCAGTTACGGACAGGTGAACACTGAAGCTTTCTTT. Translating gives CASSYGQVNTEAFF.

V and J are TRBV7-9 and TRBJ2-7, with D maybe TRBD2 (6 bases). Trimming took 5 bases from V and 2 from J, leaving 16 bases between them. Germline V CDR1 and CDR2: SEHNR, FQNEAQ (reference sequence). This CDR3 is built from 15 residues. In DNA form, the CDR3 reads TGTGCCAGCAGCCTTGGGGTGGGGGGACCCTACGAGCAGTACTTC. It yields the protein CASSLGVGGPYEQYF.

With regard to this clone: The same CDR3 arises from other DNA sequences in this sample as well. The J gene is TRBJ2-7, the V gene TRBV5-4; 8 nucleotides align to TRBD2. V was clipped by 0 bases and J by 4 bases; unmatched bases: 3. From germline, CDR1 is SGHNT and CDR2 YYREEE (reference sequence). CDR3 length: 14 amino acids. CDR3 in DNA: TGTGCCAGCAGCTTGGGTCGGGGGGGATACGAGCAGTACTTC. Translating it yields CASSLGRGGYEQYF. The full variable domain, its missing parts supplied by reference TRBV5-4 and TRBJ2-7, is ETGVTQSPTHLIKTRGQQVTLRCSSQSGHNTVSWYQQALGQGPQFIFQYYREEENGRGNFPPRFSGLQFPNYSSELNVNALELDDSALYLCASSLGRGGYEQYFGPGTRLTVT.

The chain joins TRBV11-2 to TRBJ2-7, with 8 bases aligning to TRBD2. V gave up 5 bases and J gave up 2 bases; unmatched junction bases: 8. CDR3 length equals 15 residues. The germline V gene encodes CDR1 SGHAT and CDR2 FQNNGV. In DNA form, the CDR3 reads TGTGCCAGCAGCCCGACGAGACTAGCGACCTACGAGCAGTACTTC. Protein product: CASSPTRLATYEQYF.

Only one count was recorded for this clone. The rearrangement joins TRBV9 to TRBJ1-1, with 7 bases fitting TRBD1. V trimming: 3 bases; J trimming: 4 bases; junction bases outside the gene matches: 9. Germline V lookup: CDR1 SGDLS, CDR2 YYNGEE. This CDR3 region has 15 residues. The CDR3 coding sequence is TGTGCCAGCAGCGAACCCAGGGGGGGCGGCACTGAAGCTTTCTTT. Translated: CASSEPRGGGTEAFF.

The J gene is TRBJ1-3, the V gene TRBV7-8; the D is unclear. Germline V gene data show CDR1 as SGHVS and CDR2 as FQNEAQ. This CDR3 has 14 residues. V was trimmed by 5 bases and J by 2 bases, leaving 10 bases between them. DNA for the CDR3: TGTGCCAGCAGCCCCGGTGGGCCTGGAAACACCATATATTTT. Its protein is CASSPGGPGNTIYF.

V and J are TRBV6-5 and TRBJ2-7, with D perhaps being TRBD1 or TRBD2 (7 bases each). The CDR3 totals 13 residues. CDR1 and CDR2 (germline): MNHEY, SVGAGI. V gave up 7 bases and J gave up 4 bases, with 14 bases separating them. CDR3 bases: TGTGCCAGCATGGGGAGGGGGCTTTACGAGCAGTACTTC. Translated: CASMGRGLYEQYF.